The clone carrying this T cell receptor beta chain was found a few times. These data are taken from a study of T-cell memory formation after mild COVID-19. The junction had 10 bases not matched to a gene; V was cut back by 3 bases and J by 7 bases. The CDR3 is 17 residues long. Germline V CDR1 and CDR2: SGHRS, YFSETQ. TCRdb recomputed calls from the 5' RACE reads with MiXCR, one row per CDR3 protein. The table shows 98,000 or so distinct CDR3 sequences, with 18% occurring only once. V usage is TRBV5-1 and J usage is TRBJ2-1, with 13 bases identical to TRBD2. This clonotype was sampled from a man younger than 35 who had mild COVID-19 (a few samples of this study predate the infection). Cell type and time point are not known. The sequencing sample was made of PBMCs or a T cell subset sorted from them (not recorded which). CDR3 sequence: CASSWPPGLAGLNEQFF. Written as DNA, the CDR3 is TGCGCCAGCAGCTGGCCGCCGGGACTAGCGGGGTTAAATGAGCAGTTCTTC.